This TCR beta chain was identified in a study of cytomegalovirus exposure and HLA in healthy donors. On the study more broadly: The roughly 120 million unique TCR beta sequences, from around 200 million T cells, were found by an earlier analysis.

The germline V and J ends were trimmed by 6 bases and 2 bases, with 12 bases remaining between them. Germline CDR1 and CDR2: SGHRS and YFSETQ. The CDR3 has 14 amino acids. Amplification used 60 Vbeta primers and 13 Jbeta primers. Using immunoSEQ multiplex PCR, the repertoire was profiled, and TCRdb retains in-frame clones only, with some absent. The sample has over 40,000 clones, roughly 87% seen once. Sequencing was carried out using PBMCs. This TCR came from a middle-aged woman in good health and CMV-seropositive. The chain recombines TRBV5-1 with TRBJ2-1; perhaps TRBD1 as D (5 bases). The CDR3 protein is CASKTAVAYNEQFF. Written as DNA, the CDR3 is TGCGCCAGCAAGACAGCCGTTGCCTACAATGAGCAGTTCTTC.